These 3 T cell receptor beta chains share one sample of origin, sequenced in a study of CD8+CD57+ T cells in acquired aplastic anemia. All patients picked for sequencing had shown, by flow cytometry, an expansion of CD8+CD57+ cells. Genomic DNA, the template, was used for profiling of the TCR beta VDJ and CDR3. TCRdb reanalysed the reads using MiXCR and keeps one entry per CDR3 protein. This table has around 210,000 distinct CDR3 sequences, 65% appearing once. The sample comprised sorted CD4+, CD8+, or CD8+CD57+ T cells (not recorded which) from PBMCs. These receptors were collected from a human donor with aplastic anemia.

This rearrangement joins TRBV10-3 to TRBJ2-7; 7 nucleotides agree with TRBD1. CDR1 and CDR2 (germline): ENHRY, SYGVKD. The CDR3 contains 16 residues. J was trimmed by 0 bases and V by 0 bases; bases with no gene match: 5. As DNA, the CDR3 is TGTGCCATCAGTGAGTCGATCCCAGGGGGCTCCTACGAGCAGTACTTC. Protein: CAISESIPGGSYEQYF.

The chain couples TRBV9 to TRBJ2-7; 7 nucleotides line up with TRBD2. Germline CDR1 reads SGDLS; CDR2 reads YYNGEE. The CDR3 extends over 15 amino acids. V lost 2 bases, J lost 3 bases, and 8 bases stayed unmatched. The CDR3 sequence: CASSVQSGAVYEQYF. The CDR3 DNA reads TGTGCCAGCAGCGTCCAGAGCGGGGCGGTCTACGAGCAGTACTTC.

CDR3 loop: CASSLEHADTQYF. The CDR3 bases are TGTGCCAGCAGCTTAGAACATGCAGATACGCAGTATTTT. The chain links TRBV11-2 to TRBJ2-3, with D hard to call. CDR3 length: 13 residues. Germline V CDR1 and CDR2: SGHAT, FQNNGV. Trimming shortened V by 0 bases and J by 4 bases, and 5 bases separated the two germline ends.